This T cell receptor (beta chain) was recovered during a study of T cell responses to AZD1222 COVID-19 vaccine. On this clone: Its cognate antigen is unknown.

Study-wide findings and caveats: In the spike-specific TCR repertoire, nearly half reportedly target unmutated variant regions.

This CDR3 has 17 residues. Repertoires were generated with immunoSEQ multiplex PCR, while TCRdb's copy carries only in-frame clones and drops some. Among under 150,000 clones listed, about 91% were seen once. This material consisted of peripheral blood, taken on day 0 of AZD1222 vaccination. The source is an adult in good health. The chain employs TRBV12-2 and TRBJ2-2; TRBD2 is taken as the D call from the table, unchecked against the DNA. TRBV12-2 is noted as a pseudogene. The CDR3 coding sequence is TGTGCAAGTCGCTTAGCGACGATCCGGGAGCGAACCGGGGAGCTGTTTTTT. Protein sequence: CASRLATIRERTGELFF.